Here is one T cell receptor beta chain with its context. Its antigen is unknown. These data belong to a study of shared clonotypes between healthy human individuals. Study-wide results and caveats: Among donors, clonotype sharing was expected to be affected by sequencing depth. Across a few donors, naive CD4 shared 5% to 6%, naive CD8 under 4%, memory CD4 roughly 2.3%, memory CD8 0.4% to 0.5%.

V shed 2 bases and J shed 8 bases, with 15 bases lying between them. Germline V gene data show CDR1 as MGHRA and CDR2 as YSYEKL. This CDR3 region has 15 residues. Clones were read by immunoSEQ multiplex PCR, and TCRdb kept only the in-frame ones, dropping some. The sample includes a few hundred thousand clones, almost 97% of them seen just once. CD4+ cells yielded CD45RA+ naive and CD45RA-negative memory subsets. The TCR sequence derives from a woman aged 25 to 45 in good health. Source material: naive CD4+ T cells sorted from blood. As for subset: CD45RA+ positively selected. The V call is TRBV4-1, the J call TRBJ2-2; tentatively, D is TRBD2 (6 bases). The CDR3 coding sequence is TGCGCCAGCAGCCAAACTGGGACTGGCACTGGGGAGCTGTTTTTT. Translation: CASSQTGTGTGELFF.